These T cell receptor beta chains were read from a single sample in a study of vaccination effects on CD4 cells after COVID-19. The assay was immunoSEQ multiplex PCR, and TCRdb's table has in-frame clones only and misses some. The sample lists 84,000 or so clones; roughly 80% were seen once. For these TCRs, the target antigens are not known. The sample here was CD4+ T cells from PBMCs cultured with HCoV-OC43 spike peptides, taken after COVID-19 vaccination. The receptor source for this set is a human donor who received a COVID-19 vaccine. CDR3s include the opening cysteine and the closing phenylalanine or tryptophan. A D gene is named only where the DNA matches it firmly. Where a row states a size, it is once, few, many or the class of an expanded clone; other rows omit it.

>TRBJ2-3|TRBV2|TRBD2|-
CASKQLAREDTQYF
TGTGCCAGCAAACAACTAGCGCGCGAGGATACGCAGTATTTT
>TRBJ2-4|TRBV6-2/TRBV6-3|-|-
CASSYRGVPKNIQYF
TGTGCCAGCAGTTACAGGGGAGTCCCCAAAAACATTCAGTACTTC
>TRBJ2-1|TRBV27|-|many
CASYSIRDSKSGEQFF
TGTGCCAGCTATTCTATCCGGGACTCAAAGTCGGGTGAGCAGTTCTTC
>TRBJ1-5|TRBV5-5|-|-
CASSLLTNQPQHF
TGTGCCAGCAGCTTGTTGACCAATCAGCCCCAGCATTTT
>TRBJ2-1|TRBV18|-|few
CASSPTSNEQFF
TGTGCCAGCTCACCGACTAGCAATGAGCAGTTCTTC
>TRBJ2-3|TRBV29-1|-|few
CSVEGLNSRSTDTQYF
TGCAGCGTTGAGGGTTTGAACAGTCGATCCACAGATACGCAGTATTTT
>TRBJ2-2|TRBV6-4|TRBD1|-
CASSDPDRGVTGELFF
TGTGCCAGCAGTGACCCCGACAGGGGAGTAACCGGGGAGCTGTTTTTT
>TRBJ2-3|TRBV2|TRBD2|-
CASSGLGGGAGDTQYF
TGTGCCAGCAGTGGTCTCGGCGGGGGGGCGGGAGATACGCAGTATTTT
>TRBJ2-2|TRBV24-1|TRBD1|-
CATSVGQGANTGELFF
TGTGCCACCTCGGTCGGGCAGGGGGCGAACACCGGGGAGCTGTTTTTT
>TRBJ1-3|TRBV9|-|-
CASSGDSSTGNTIYF
TGTGCCAGCAGCGGCGACAGCTCCACTGGAAACACCATATATTTT
>TRBJ1-5|TRBV6-1|-|-
CASSGTLGYSNQPQHF
TGTGCCAGCAGTGGAACCCTAGGGTATAGCAATCAGCCCCAGCATTTT
>TRBJ1-6|TRBV19|-|-
CASRVTGNSPLHF
TGTGCCAGTAGGGTAACAGGGAATTCACCCCTCCACTTT
>TRBJ2-1|TRBV6-2/TRBV6-3|-|-
CASSSDNEQFF
TGTGCCAGCAGTTCTGACAATGAGCAGTTCTTC
>TRBJ2-5|TRBV6-5|-|-
CASSYSTPDGEGTQYF
TGTGCCAGCAGTTACTCAACCCCGGACGGCGAAGGGACCCAGTACTTC
>TRBJ1-1|TRBV27|-|-
CASRGVAGVRTEAFF
TGTGCCAGCAGGGGGGTTGCAGGGGTGCGGACTGAAGCTTTCTTT
>TRBJ2-6|TRBV29-1|-|-
CSIQVSGANVLTF
TGCAGCATTCAGGTATCTGGGGCCAACGTCCTGACTTTC
>TRBJ1-4|TRBV5-1|-|-
CASSLADSVNEKLFF
TGCGCCAGCAGCTTGGCCGACAGCGTTAATGAAAAACTGTTTTTT
>TRBJ1-4|TRBV5-1|-|few
CASSFGWDNEKLFF
TGCGCCAGCAGCTTCGGGTGGGATAATGAAAAACTGTTTTTT
>TRBJ2-2|TRBV6-5|-|-
CASRSYLIGELFF
TGTGCCAGCAGATCCTACCTTATCGGGGAGCTGTTTTTT
>TRBJ1-6|TRBV3-1/TRBV3-2|-|-
CASSLGTYNSPLHF
TGTGCCAGCAGCCTCGGGACCTATAATTCACCCCTCCACTTT
>TRBJ1-1|TRBV19|-|-
CASSWQGQSAFF
TGTGCCAGTAGCTGGCAGGGGCAATCTGCTTTCTTT
>TRBJ1-2|TRBV28|-|-
CASSFRVLARNYGYTF
TGTGCCAGCAGTTTTAGGGTCCTCGCACGTAACTATGGCTACACCTTC
>TRBJ1-5|TRBV12-3/TRBV12-4|TRBD1|-
CASSRTGVQPQHF
TGTGCCAGCAGCCGAACAGGGGTGCAGCCCCAGCATTTT
>TRBJ1-1|TRBV10-2|-|-
CASSLGGFGEAFF
TGCGCCAGCAGTCTTGGGGGGTTTGGTGAAGCTTTCTTT
>TRBJ1-2|TRBV19|TRBD1|-
CASSTRQGANPYGYTF
TGTGCCAGTAGTACCCGACAGGGGGCGAACCCCTATGGCTACACCTTC
>TRBJ1-5|TRBV6-5|-|once
CASSGQYSNQPQHF
TGTGCCAGCAGCGGACAGTATAGCAATCAGCCCCAGCATTTT
>TRBJ1-2|TRBV28|-|few
CASSLGTDYGYTF
TGTGCCAGCAGCCTCGGGACGGACTATGGCTACACCTTC
>TRBJ1-5|TRBV4-3|-|-
CASSQDPNQPQHF
TGCGCCAGCAGCCAAGATCCGAATCAGCCCCAGCATTTT
>TRBJ1-1|TRBV27|TRBD1|-
CASSPLDRDGTEAFF
TGTGCCAGCAGTCCACTGGACAGGGATGGGACTGAAGCTTTCTTT
>TRBJ1-5|TRBV2|-|-
CASKWGENQPQHF
TGTGCCAGCAAATGGGGGGAGAATCAGCCCCAGCATTTT
>TRBJ1-5|TRBV18|-|-
CASWGNGEPQPQHF
TGTGCCAGCTGGGGTAACGGGGAACCTCAGCCCCAGCATTTT
>TRBJ1-4|TRBV11-2|-|once
CASSSKGLGNEKLFF
TGTGCCAGCAGCTCGAAGGGGCTGGGGAATGAAAAACTGTTTTTT
>TRBJ1-4|TRBV3-1/TRBV3-2|TRBD1|-
CASSPTGLNEKLFF
TGTGCCAGCAGCCCGACAGGGCTTAATGAAAAACTGTTTTTT
>TRBJ1-5|TRBV28|-|-
CASRVSNQPQHF
TGTGCCAGCAGAGTGAGCAATCAGCCCCAGCATTTT